This TCR beta chain was retrieved from a study of blood T cell repertoires in COVID-19. Looking at the study overall: COVID-19 samples from acute and convalescent phases originated in the United States, Italy and Spain. The cDNA or gDNA used as material had been derived from T cells, B-cell-depleted T cells, or PBMCs.

Between the trimmed V and J ends, which lost 4 bases and 1 base, there was a span of 18 bases. The CDR3 extends over 16 amino acids. Germline V lookup: CDR1 SGHNT, CDR2 YYREEE (reference sequence). In the original processing: Cell counts per sample came from amplifying reference gene primers. The assay was immunoSEQ multiplex PCR, and TCRdb's table has in-frame clones only and misses some. The V and J calls and clone size are taken from that table; D and trimming were inferred from the DNA. The table records around 40,000 clones, roughly nine tenths of them present only once. Sequencing was done on a sample of peripheral blood. This TCR was sampled from a woman aged 25-40 years in a cohort sampled during active COVID-19. The V call is TRBV5-4, the J call TRBJ2-7; TRBD2 is a possible D gene (6 bases). The CDR3 protein is CASSPKGAGISYEQYF. DNA for the CDR3: TGTGCCAGCAGCCCTAAGGGAGCGGGTATTTCCTACGAGCAGTACTTC.